A selection of T cell receptor beta chains follows, all from one sample in a study of beta chain features in type 1 diabetes. This table comes from immunoSEQ multiplex PCR, and its TCRdb copy is limited to in-frame clones, with some not included. Here the sample spans just over 450,000 clones, approximately 30% being singletons. The specimen was naive CD4+ T cells from blood. These receptors came from a man aged 18 to 29 in good health. Both conserved end residues are part of each CDR3. D genes are given only for firm matches. Size tells how often a clone was seen (once, few, many) or the class of an expanded clone, and some rows leave it out.

j_gene: TRBJ2-7; abundance: .; d_gene: TRBD1; v_gene: TRBV18; len: 15; CDR3aa: CASSPTGDPSYEQYF; CDR3nt: TGTGCCAGCTCACCAACAGGGGATCCCTCGTACGAGCAGTACTTC
j_gene: TRBJ2-1; abundance: .; d_gene: .; v_gene: TRBV6-6; len: 14; CDR3aa: CASSYSVGSGEQFF; CDR3nt: TGTGCCAGCAGTTACTCGGTCGGGAGCGGCGAGCAGTTCTTC
j_gene: TRBJ1-2; abundance: once; d_gene: .; v_gene: TRBV30; len: 13; CDR3aa: CAWSVPRDYGYTF; CDR3nt: TGTGCCTGGAGTGTACCGCGAGACTATGGCTACACCTTC
j_gene: TRBJ2-1; abundance: .; d_gene: TRBD2; v_gene: TRBV5-6; len: 16; CDR3aa: CASRPGLAEYYNEQFF; CDR3nt: TGTGCCAGCAGGCCGGGACTAGCGGAGTACTACAATGAGCAGTTCTTC
j_gene: TRBJ2-3; abundance: few; d_gene: TRBD1; v_gene: TRBV4-3; len: 17; CDR3aa: CASSQDVQGDFTDTQYF; CDR3nt: TGCGCCAGCAGCCAAGATGTCCAGGGGGATTTCACAGATACGCAGTATTTT
j_gene: TRBJ2-5; abundance: .; d_gene: .; v_gene: TRBV5-1; len: 12; CDR3aa: CASSMDVETQYF; CDR3nt: TGCGCCAGCAGCATGGACGTGGAGACCCAGTACTTC
j_gene: TRBJ1-1; abundance: few; d_gene: .; v_gene: TRBV9; len: 13; CDR3aa: CASSADRNTEAFF; CDR3nt: TGTGCCAGCAGCGCCGACAGGAACACTGAAGCTTTCTTT
j_gene: TRBJ1-1; abundance: .; d_gene: .; v_gene: TRBV25-1; len: 13; CDR3aa: CASREPVGTEAFF; CDR3nt: TGTGCCAGCAGGGAACCCGTCGGGACAGAAGCTTTCTTT
j_gene: TRBJ2-1; abundance: few; d_gene: .; v_gene: TRBV5-1; len: 14; CDR3aa: CASSLDPEYNEQFF; CDR3nt: TGCGCCAGCAGCTTGGACCCAGAGTACAATGAGCAGTTCTTC
j_gene: TRBJ2-5; abundance: .; d_gene: .; v_gene: TRBV5-1; len: 15; CDR3aa: CASSNRVASRETQYF; CDR3nt: TGCGCCAGCAGCAACAGGGTAGCGAGTCGAGAGACCCAGTACTTC
j_gene: TRBJ2-1; abundance: .; d_gene: TRBD2; v_gene: TRBV4-1; len: 15; CDR3aa: CASSQVGLATNEQFF; CDR3nt: TGCGCCAGCAGCCAAGTGGGACTAGCGACCAATGAGCAGTTCTTC
j_gene: TRBJ2-1; abundance: .; d_gene: TRBD2; v_gene: TRBV5-1; len: 14; CDR3aa: CASSLDTSGSMEFF; CDR3nt: TGCGCCAGCAGCTTGGATACTAGCGGGAGTATGGAGTTCTTC
j_gene: TRBJ2-7; abundance: few; d_gene: .; v_gene: TRBV18; len: 13; CDR3aa: CASSPASSYEQYF; CDR3nt: TGTGCCAGCTCACCTGCAAGCTCCTACGAGCAGTACTTC
j_gene: TRBJ2-3; abundance: .; d_gene: TRBD2; v_gene: TRBV7-3; len: 14; CDR3aa: CASKTSGTTDTQYF; CDR3nt: TGTGCCAGCAAGACTAGCGGGACCACAGATACGCAGTATTTT
j_gene: TRBJ2-1; abundance: once; d_gene: TRBD2; v_gene: TRBV5-4; len: 14; CDR3aa: CASSRSGTRNEQFF; CDR3nt: TGTGCCAGCAGCCGTAGCGGGACTAGAAATGAGCAGTTCTTC
j_gene: TRBJ1-2; abundance: few; d_gene: .; v_gene: TRBV10-3; len: 11; CDR3aa: CAIRDSSGYTF; CDR3nt: TGTGCCATCAGGGACAGTTCCGGCTACACCTTC
j_gene: TRBJ2-3; abundance: few; d_gene: TRBD2; v_gene: TRBV9; len: 16; CDR3aa: CASSVLGLAGIDTQYF; CDR3nt: TGTGCCAGCAGCGTACTGGGACTAGCGGGAATAGATACGCAGTATTTT
j_gene: TRBJ2-7; abundance: .; d_gene: .; v_gene: TRBV7-2; len: 14; CDR3aa: CASSQSGYSYEQYF; CDR3nt: TGTGCCAGCAGCCAGTCAGGATACTCCTACGAGCAGTACTTC
j_gene: TRBJ1-2; abundance: few; d_gene: TRBD1; v_gene: TRBV29-1; len: 15; CDR3aa: CSDGPQGAANYGYTF; CDR3nt: TGCAGCGACGGGCCCCAGGGGGCGGCTAACTATGGCTACACCTTC
j_gene: TRBJ2-5; abundance: few; d_gene: TRBD2; v_gene: TRBV7-9; len: 16; CDR3aa: CASSPYGGGRGETQYF; CDR3nt: TGTGCCAGCAGCCCCTACGGCGGGGGAAGGGGAGAGACCCAGTACTTC
j_gene: TRBJ2-1; abundance: few; d_gene: TRBD2; v_gene: TRBV29-1; len: 16; CDR3aa: CSVEDPQGGTYNEQFF; CDR3nt: TGCAGCGTTGAAGATCCCCAGGGAGGGACCTACAATGAGCAGTTCTTC
j_gene: TRBJ2-3; abundance: few; d_gene: .; v_gene: TRBV30; len: 14; CDR3aa: CAWSVGGAPGTQYF; CDR3nt: TGTGCCTGGAGTGTAGGAGGGGCCCCCGGTACGCAGTATTTT
j_gene: TRBJ2-1; abundance: .; d_gene: .; v_gene: TRBV14; len: 15; CDR3aa: CASSTYPSSYNEQFF; CDR3nt: TGTGCCAGCAGCACCTACCCGAGCTCCTACAATGAGCAGTTCTTC
j_gene: TRBJ2-1; abundance: .; d_gene: .; v_gene: TRBV7-3; len: 12; CDR3aa: CASSFVNNEQFF; CDR3nt: TGTGCCAGCAGCTTTGTAAACAATGAGCAGTTCTTC
j_gene: TRBJ2-1; abundance: .; d_gene: .; v_gene: TRBV30; len: 13; CDR3aa: CAWSFAPDNEQFF; CDR3nt: TGTGCCTGGAGTTTCGCCCCCGACAATGAGCAGTTCTTC
j_gene: TRBJ2-3; abundance: few; d_gene: .; v_gene: TRBV30; len: 15; CDR3aa: CAWVLQGSPTDTQYF; CDR3nt: TGTGCCTGGGTGTTACAGGGCTCCCCCACAGATACGCAGTATTTT
j_gene: TRBJ1-1; abundance: .; d_gene: .; v_gene: TRBV15; len: 14; CDR3aa: CATSTDLRHTEAFF; CDR3nt: TGTGCCACCAGCACCGATCTACGGCACACTGAAGCTTTCTTT
j_gene: TRBJ2-2; abundance: few; d_gene: .; v_gene: TRBV29-1; len: 15; CDR3aa: CSVEVAGANTGELFF; CDR3nt: TGCAGCGTTGAAGTCGCGGGGGCTAACACCGGGGAGCTGTTTTTT
j_gene: TRBJ1-1; abundance: .; d_gene: .; v_gene: TRBV7-9; len: 14; CDR3aa: CASSLAMVAAEAFF; CDR3nt: TGTGCCAGCAGCTTAGCGATGGTGGCCGCTGAAGCTTTCTTT
j_gene: TRBJ2-1; abundance: .; d_gene: .; v_gene: TRBV14; len: 15; CDR3aa: CASSPGTHLSNEQFF; CDR3nt: TGTGCCAGCAGCCCCGGGACCCATCTGAGCAATGAGCAGTTCTTC
j_gene: TRBJ2-3; abundance: .; d_gene: .; v_gene: TRBV25-1; len: 15; CDR3aa: CASSSRVAGTDTQYF; CDR3nt: TGTGCCAGCAGTTCCCGAGTAGCGGGCACAGATACGCAGTATTTT
j_gene: TRBJ2-7; abundance: .; d_gene: .; v_gene: TRBV7-2; len: 14; CDR3aa: CASSPDSSAYEQYF; CDR3nt: TGTGCCAGCAGCCCTGACAGCTCAGCCTACGAGCAGTACTTC
j_gene: TRBJ2-3; abundance: few; d_gene: TRBD2; v_gene: TRBV6-6; len: 13; CDR3aa: CASRLAGVDTQYF; CDR3nt: TGTGCCAGTAGACTAGCGGGAGTAGATACGCAGTATTTT
j_gene: TRBJ1-2; abundance: .; d_gene: .; v_gene: TRBV9; len: 14; CDR3aa: CASSRDEGPYGYTF; CDR3nt: TGTGCCAGCAGCCGAGACGAGGGCCCCTATGGCTACACCTTC
j_gene: TRBJ1-4; abundance: .; d_gene: TRBD1; v_gene: TRBV30; len: 13; CDR3aa: CAWSPGGGGKLFF; CDR3nt: TGTGCCTGGAGTCCAGGGGGGGGAGGAAAACTGTTTTTT
j_gene: TRBJ1-1; abundance: .; d_gene: .; v_gene: TRBV29-1; len: 12; CDR3aa: CSVDSGEGEAFF; CDR3nt: TGCAGCGTTGACAGCGGGGAGGGTGAAGCTTTCTTT
j_gene: TRBJ2-5; abundance: few; d_gene: TRBD2; v_gene: TRBV2; len: 15; CDR3aa: CASTTSGRAPETQYF; CDR3nt: TGTGCCAGCACCACAAGCGGGAGGGCCCCAGAGACCCAGTACTTC
j_gene: TRBJ2-5; abundance: .; d_gene: TRBD2; v_gene: TRBV25-1; len: 13; CDR3aa: CASTIAGVKTQYF; CDR3nt: TGTGCCAGCACCATAGCGGGAGTGAAGACCCAGTACTTC
j_gene: TRBJ2-7; abundance: .; d_gene: TRBD2; v_gene: TRBV30; len: 13; CDR3aa: CAWSRGDSYEQYF; CDR3nt: TGTGCCTGGAGTCGGGGGGACTCCTACGAGCAGTACTTC
j_gene: TRBJ1-1; abundance: few; d_gene: TRBD1; v_gene: TRBV19; len: 13; CDR3aa: CASSGHRGSEAFF; CDR3nt: TGTGCCAGTAGTGGTCACAGGGGGTCTGAAGCTTTCTTT
j_gene: TRBJ2-1; abundance: few; d_gene: .; v_gene: TRBV29-1; len: 12; CDR3aa: CSGDPLYNEQFF; CDR3nt: TGCAGCGGAGACCCCCTCTACAATGAGCAGTTCTTC
j_gene: TRBJ2-1; abundance: few; d_gene: TRBD2; v_gene: TRBV4-1; len: 15; CDR3aa: CASNGLAGGYNEQFF; CDR3nt: TGCGCCAGCAATGGACTAGCGGGAGGGTACAATGAGCAGTTCTTC
j_gene: TRBJ2-4; abundance: .; d_gene: .; v_gene: TRBV18; len: 16; CDR3aa: CASSPGLAIAKNIQYF; CDR3nt: TGTGCCAGCTCACCAGGGCTAGCGATAGCCAAAAACATTCAGTACTTC
j_gene: TRBJ1-5; abundance: .; d_gene: TRBD1; v_gene: TRBV30; len: 15; CDR3aa: CAWSVRGQGGQPQHF; CDR3nt: TGTGCCTGGAGTGTACGGGGACAGGGCGGTCAGCCCCAGCATTTT
j_gene: TRBJ1-1; abundance: few; d_gene: .; v_gene: TRBV30; len: 17; CDR3aa: CAWRRLLVGGNHTEAFF; CDR3nt: TGTGCCTGGAGACGACTACTGGTGGGGGGCAATCACACTGAAGCTTTCTTT
j_gene: TRBJ2-6; abundance: .; d_gene: .; v_gene: TRBV29-1; len: 13; CDR3aa: CSVRISGANVLTF; CDR3nt: TGCAGCGTCCGTATCTCTGGGGCCAACGTCCTGACTTTC
j_gene: TRBJ2-7; abundance: few; d_gene: .; v_gene: TRBV10-3; len: 13; CDR3aa: CAISESNSEEQYF; CDR3nt: TGTGCCATCAGTGAGTCCAACAGTGAGGAGCAGTACTTC
j_gene: TRBJ2-3; abundance: .; d_gene: .; v_gene: TRBV29-1; len: 15; CDR3aa: CSVEPLAGTTDTQYF; CDR3nt: TGCAGCGTTGAACCCCTCGCGGGAACCACAGATACGCAGTATTTT
j_gene: TRBJ1-1; abundance: .; d_gene: .; v_gene: TRBV7-9; len: 16; CDR3aa: CASSLGSGTANTEAFF; CDR3nt: TGTGCCAGCAGCTTAGGGTCAGGGACCGCGAACACTGAAGCTTTCTTT
j_gene: TRBJ2-3; abundance: few; d_gene: .; v_gene: TRBV30; len: 14; CDR3aa: CAWSAGSSTDTQYF; CDR3nt: TGTGCCTGGAGTGCGGGATCTAGCACAGATACGCAGTATTTT